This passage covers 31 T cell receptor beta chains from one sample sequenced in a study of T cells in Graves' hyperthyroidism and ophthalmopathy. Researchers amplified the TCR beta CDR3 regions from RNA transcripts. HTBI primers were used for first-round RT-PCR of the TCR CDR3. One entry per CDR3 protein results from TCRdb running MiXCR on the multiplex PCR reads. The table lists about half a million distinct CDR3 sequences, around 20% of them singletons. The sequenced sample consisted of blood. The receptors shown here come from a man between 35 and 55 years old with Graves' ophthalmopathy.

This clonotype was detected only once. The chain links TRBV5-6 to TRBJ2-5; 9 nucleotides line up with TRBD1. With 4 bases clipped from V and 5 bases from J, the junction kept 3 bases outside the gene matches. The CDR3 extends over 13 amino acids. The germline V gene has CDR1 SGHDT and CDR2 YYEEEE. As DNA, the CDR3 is TGTGCCAGCAGCCCGACAGGGGGGGAGACCCAGTACTTC. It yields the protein CASSPTGGETQYF. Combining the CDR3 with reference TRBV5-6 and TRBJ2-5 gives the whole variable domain DAGVTQSPTHLIKTRGQQVTLRCSPKSGHDTVSWYQQALGQGPQFIFQYYEEEERQRGNFPDRFSGHQFPNYSSELNVNALLLGDSALYLCASSPTGGETQYFGPGTRLLVL.

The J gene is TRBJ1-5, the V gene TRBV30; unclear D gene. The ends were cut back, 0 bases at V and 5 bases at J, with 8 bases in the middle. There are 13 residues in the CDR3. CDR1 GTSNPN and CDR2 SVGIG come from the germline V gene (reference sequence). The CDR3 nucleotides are TGTGCCTGGAGTGTAGGAACAGATCAGCCCCAGCATTTT. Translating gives CAWSVGTDQPQHF.

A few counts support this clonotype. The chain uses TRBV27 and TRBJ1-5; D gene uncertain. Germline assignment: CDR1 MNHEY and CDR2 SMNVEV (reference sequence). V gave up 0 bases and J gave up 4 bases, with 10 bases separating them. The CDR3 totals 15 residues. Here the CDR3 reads CASSLSTYGNQPQHF. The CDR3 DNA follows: TGTGCCAGCAGTTTATCGACTTATGGGAATCAGCCCCAGCATTTT.

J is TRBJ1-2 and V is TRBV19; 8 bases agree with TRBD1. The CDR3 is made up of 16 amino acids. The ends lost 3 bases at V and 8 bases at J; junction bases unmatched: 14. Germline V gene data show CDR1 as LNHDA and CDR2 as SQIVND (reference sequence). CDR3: CASSIGGSGTGNGYTF. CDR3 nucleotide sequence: TGTGCCAGTAGTATCGGGGGCTCCGGGACAGGTAACGGCTACACCTTC.

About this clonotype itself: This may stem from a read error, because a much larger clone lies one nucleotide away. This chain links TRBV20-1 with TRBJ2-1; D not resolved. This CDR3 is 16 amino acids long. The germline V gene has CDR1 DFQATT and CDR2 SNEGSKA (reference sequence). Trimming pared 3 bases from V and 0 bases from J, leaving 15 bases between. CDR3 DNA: TGCAGTGCTAGTGCAGCTGGCCCCAGCTCCTACAATGAGCAGTTCTTC. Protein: CSASAAGPSSYNEQFF.

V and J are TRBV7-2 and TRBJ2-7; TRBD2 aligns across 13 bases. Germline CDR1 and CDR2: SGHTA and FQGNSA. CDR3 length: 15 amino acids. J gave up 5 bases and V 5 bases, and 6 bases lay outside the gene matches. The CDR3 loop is CASSTRTSGSNEQYF. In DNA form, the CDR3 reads TGTGCCAGCAGCACCCGGACTAGCGGGAGTAACGAGCAGTACTTC.

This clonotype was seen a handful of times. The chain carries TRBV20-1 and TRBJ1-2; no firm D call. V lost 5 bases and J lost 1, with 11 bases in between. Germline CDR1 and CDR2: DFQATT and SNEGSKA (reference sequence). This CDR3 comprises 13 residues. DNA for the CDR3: TGCAGTGCTCCTCGGACGGATAACTATGGCTACACCTTC. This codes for CSAPRTDNYGYTF.

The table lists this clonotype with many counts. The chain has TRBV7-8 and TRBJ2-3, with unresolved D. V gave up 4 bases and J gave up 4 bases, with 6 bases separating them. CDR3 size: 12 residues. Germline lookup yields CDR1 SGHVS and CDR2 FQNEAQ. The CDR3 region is CASSSSADTQYF. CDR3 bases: TGTGCCAGCAGCTCGTCGGCAGATACGCAGTATTTT. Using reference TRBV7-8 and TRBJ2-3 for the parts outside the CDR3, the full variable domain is GAGVSQSPRYKVAKRGQDVALRCDPISGHVSLFWYQQALGQGPEFLTYFQNEAQLDKSGLPSDRFFAERPEGSVSTLKIQRTQQEDSAVYLCASSSSADTQYFGPGTRLTVL.

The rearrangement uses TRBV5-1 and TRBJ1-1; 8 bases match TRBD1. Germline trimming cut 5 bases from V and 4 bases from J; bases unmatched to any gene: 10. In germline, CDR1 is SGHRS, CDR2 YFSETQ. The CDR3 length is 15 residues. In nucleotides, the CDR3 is TGCGCCAGCAGTACCGGACAGGGTAAAGGCACTGAAGCTTTCTTT. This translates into CASSTGQGKGTEAFF.

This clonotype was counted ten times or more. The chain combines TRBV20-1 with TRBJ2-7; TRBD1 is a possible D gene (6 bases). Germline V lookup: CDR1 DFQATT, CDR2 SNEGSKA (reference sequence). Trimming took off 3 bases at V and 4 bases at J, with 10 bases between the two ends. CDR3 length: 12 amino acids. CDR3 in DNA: TGCAGTGCTAGCCACGGACAGTACGAGCAGTACTTC. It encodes CSASHGQYEQYF.

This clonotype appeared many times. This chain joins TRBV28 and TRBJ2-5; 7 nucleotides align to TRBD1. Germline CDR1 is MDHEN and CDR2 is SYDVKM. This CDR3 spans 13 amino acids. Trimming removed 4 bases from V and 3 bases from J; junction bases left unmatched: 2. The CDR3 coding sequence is TGTGCCAGCAGTTCGGGACAGAAAGAGACCCAGTACTTC. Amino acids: CASSSGQKETQYF.

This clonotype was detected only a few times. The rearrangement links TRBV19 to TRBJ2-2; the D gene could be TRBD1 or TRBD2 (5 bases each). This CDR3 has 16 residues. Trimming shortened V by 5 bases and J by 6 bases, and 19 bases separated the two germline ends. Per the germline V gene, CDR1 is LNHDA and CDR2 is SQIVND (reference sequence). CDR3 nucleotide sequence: TGTGCCAGTAGTCCTTCCGGGACGGCGAATTCCGGGGAGCTGTTTTTT. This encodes CASSPSGTANSGELFF. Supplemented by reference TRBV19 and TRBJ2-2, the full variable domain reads DGGITQSPKYLFRKEGQNVTLSCEQNLNHDAMYWYRQDPGQGLRLIYYSQIVNDFQKGDIAEGYSVSREKKESFPLTVTSAQKNPTAFYLCASSPSGTANSGELFFGEGSRLTVL.

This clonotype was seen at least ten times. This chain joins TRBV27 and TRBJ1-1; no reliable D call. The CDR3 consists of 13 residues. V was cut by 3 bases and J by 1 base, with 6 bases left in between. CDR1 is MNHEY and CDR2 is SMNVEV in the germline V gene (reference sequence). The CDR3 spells CASSFEGNTEAFF. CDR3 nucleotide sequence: TGTGCCAGCAGTTTCGAAGGGAACACTGAAGCTTTCTTT.

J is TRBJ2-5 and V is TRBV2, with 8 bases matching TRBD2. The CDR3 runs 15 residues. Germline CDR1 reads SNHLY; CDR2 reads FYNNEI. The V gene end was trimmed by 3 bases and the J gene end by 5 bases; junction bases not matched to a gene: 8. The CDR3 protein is CASSEGTREGETQYF. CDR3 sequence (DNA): TGTGCCAGCAGTGAGGGGACTAGGGAGGGGGAGACCCAGTACTTC.

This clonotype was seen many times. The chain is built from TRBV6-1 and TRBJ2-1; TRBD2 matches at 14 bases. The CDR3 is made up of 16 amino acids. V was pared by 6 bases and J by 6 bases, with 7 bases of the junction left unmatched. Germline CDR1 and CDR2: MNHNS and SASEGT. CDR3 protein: CASSGGLAGGFNEQFF. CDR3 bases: TGTGCCAGCAGCGGCGGACTAGCGGGAGGTTTCAATGAGCAGTTCTTC.

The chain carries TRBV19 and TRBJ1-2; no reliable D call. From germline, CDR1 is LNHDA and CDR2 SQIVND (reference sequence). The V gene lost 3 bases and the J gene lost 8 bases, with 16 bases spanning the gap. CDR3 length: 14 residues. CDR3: CASSIFPPLAGYTF. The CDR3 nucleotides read TGTGCCAGTAGTATTTTCCCGCCGCTAGCGGGCTACACCTTC. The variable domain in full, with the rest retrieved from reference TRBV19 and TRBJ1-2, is DGGITQSPKYLFRKEGQNVTLSCEQNLNHDAMYWYRQDPGQGLRLIYYSQIVNDFQKGDIAEGYSVSREKKESFPLTVTSAQKNPTAFYLCASSIFPPLAGYTFGSGTRLTVV.

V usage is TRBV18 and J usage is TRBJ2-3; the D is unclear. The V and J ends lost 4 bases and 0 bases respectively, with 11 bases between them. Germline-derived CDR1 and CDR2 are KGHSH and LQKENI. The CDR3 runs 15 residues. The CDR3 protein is CASSLGAYSTDTQYF. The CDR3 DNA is TGTGCCAGCTCACTCGGCGCCTATAGCACAGATACGCAGTATTTT.

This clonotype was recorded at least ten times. CDR3 nucleotides: TGCGCCAGCAGCCCAGGGACAGGGCCCGGTACGCAGTATTTT. This codes for CASSPGTGPGTQYF. The chain uses TRBV5-1 and TRBJ2-3, with 9 bases aligning to TRBD1. The ends lost 4 bases at V and 8 bases at J; junction bases unmatched: 8. This CDR3 is 14 amino acids long. Germline CDR1 and CDR2: SGHRS and YFSETQ.

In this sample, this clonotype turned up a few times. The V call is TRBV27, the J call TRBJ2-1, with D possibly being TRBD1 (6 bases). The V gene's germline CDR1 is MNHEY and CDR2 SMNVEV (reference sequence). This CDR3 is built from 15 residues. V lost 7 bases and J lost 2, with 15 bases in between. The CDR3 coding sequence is TGTGCCAGCATGTCCTGGGACAAAACCTACAATGAGCAGTTCTTC. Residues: CASMSWDKTYNEQFF.

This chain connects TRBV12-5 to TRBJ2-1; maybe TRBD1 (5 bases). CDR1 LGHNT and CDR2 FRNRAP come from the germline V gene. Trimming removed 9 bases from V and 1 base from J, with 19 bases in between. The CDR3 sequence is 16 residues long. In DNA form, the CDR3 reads TGTGCTAGGCCGCACACTCAGGGTTTGTCCTACAATGAGCAGTTCTTC. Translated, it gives CARPHTQGLSYNEQFF.

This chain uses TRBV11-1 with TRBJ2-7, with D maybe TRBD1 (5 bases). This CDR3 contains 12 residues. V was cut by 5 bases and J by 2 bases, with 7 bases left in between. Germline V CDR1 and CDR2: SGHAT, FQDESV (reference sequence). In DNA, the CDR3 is TGTGCCAGCAGCGCGGACACCTACGAGCAGTACTTC. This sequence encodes CASSADTYEQYF. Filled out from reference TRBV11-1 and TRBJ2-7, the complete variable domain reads EAEVAQSPRYKITEKSQAVAFWCDPISGHATLYWYRQILGQGPELLVQFQDESVVDDSQLPKDRFSAERLKGVDSTLKIQPAELGDSAMYLCASSADTYEQYFGPGTRLTVT.

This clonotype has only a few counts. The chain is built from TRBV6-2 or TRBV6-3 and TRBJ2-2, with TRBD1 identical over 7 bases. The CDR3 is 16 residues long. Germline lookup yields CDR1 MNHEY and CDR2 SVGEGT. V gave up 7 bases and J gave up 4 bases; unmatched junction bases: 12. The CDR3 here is CASNPWTGSLTGELFF. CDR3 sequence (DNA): TGTGCCAGCAACCCCTGGACAGGTAGCCTCACCGGGGAGCTGTTTTTT.

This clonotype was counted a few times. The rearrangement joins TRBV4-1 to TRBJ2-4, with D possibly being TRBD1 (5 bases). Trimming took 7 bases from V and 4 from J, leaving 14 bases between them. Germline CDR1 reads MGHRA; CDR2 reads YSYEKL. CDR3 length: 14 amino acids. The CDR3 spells CASKGKAEKNIQYF. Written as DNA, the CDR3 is TGCGCCAGCAAGGGGAAGGCTGAGAAAAACATTCAGTACTTC.

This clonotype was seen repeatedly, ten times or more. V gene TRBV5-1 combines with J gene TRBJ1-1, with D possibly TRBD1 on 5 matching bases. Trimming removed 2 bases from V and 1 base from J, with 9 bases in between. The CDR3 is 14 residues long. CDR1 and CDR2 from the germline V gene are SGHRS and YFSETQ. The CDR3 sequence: CASSFSTGNTEAFF. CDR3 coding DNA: TGCGCCAGCAGCTTTTCAACAGGGAACACTGAAGCTTTCTTT.

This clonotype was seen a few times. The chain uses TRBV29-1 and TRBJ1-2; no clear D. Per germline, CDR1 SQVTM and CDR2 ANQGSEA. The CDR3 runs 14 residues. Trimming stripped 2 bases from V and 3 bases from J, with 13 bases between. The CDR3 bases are TGCAGCGTTGAAATACAGCTCACCCACTATGGCTACACCTTC. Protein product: CSVEIQLTHYGYTF.

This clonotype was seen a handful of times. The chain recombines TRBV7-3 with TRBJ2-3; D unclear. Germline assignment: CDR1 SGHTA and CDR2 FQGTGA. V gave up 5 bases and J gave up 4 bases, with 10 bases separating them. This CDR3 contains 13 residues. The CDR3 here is CASSPRTSDTQYF. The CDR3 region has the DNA TGTGCCAGCAGCCCTAGAACCTCAGATACGCAGTATTTT.

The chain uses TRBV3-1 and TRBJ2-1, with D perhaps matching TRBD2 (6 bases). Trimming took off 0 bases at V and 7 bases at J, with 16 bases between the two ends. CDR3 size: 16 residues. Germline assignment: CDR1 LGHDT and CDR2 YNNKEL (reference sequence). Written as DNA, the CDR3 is TGTGCCAGCAGCCAAGACTTCTTAGGGACTTGGAATGAGCAGTTCTTC. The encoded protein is CASSQDFLGTWNEQFF.

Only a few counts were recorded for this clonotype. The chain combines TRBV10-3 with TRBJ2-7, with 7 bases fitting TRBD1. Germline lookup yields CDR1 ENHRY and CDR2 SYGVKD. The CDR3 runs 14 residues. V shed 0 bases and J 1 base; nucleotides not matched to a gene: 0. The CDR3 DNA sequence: TGTGCCATCAGTGAGTCGACAGGGTCCTACGAGCAGTACTTC. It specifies CAISESTGSYEQYF.

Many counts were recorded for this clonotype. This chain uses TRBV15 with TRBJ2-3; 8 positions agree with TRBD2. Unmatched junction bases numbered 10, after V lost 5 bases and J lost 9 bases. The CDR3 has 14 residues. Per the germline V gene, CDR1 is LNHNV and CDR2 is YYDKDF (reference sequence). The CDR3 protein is CATSGLGAGDTQYF. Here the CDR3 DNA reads TGTGCCACCAGCGGATTGGGAGCGGGAGACACGCAGTATTTT.

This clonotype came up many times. CDR3 residues: CASSSSNIRAMNTEAFF. The CDR3 bases are TGTGCCAGCAGCTCATCCAACATCAGAGCAATGAACACTGAAGCTTTCTTT. The V call is TRBV7-8, the J call TRBJ1-1; D gene ambiguous. The CDR3 totals 17 residues. Germline V gene sequence: CDR1 SGHVS, CDR2 FQNEAQ. Trimming removed 4 bases from V and 0 bases from J, with 18 bases in between.

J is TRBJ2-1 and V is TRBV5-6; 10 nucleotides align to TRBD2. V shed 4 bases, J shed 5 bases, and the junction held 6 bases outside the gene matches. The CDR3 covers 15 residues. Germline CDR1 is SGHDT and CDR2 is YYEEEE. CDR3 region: CASSAGLAWDNEQFF. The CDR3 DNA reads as TGTGCCAGCAGCGCGGGACTAGCGTGGGACAATGAGCAGTTCTTC.